Following are 23 T cell receptor beta chains from one sample sequenced in a study of metastatic and nonmetastatic thyroid tumors. All patients were untreated before thyroid surgery. TCRdb recomputed clones from the PCR reads via MiXCR. The sample has about 21,000 clones; around a third are singletons. Sequencing was carried out using adjacent normal tissue. Source of these receptors: a female donor with papillary thyroid cancer or a benign thyroid nodule (not recorded which). Some clones in this sample may be carry-over from other donors' samples.

In regard to this clone: Without the conserved terminal phenylalanine or tryptophan, this CDR3 likely stems from a read error. V gene TRBV2 combines with J gene TRBJ1-5; 9 bases match TRBD1. Per the germline V gene, CDR1 is SNHLY and CDR2 is FYNNEI. CDR3 length: 14 amino acids. The J segment lost 4 bases and the V segment lost 6 bases, leaving 4 bases of the junction unmatched. The CDR3 region has the DNA TGTGCCAGCAGCCCCGGGACAGGGAATCAGCCCCAGCATTTG. This sequence encodes CASSPGTGNQPQHL.

Regarding this clone: A much larger clone differs from this one at a single base, so this may be a read error. Other DNA variants within this sample encode the same CDR3. The rearrangement links TRBV5-4 to TRBJ2-3; TRBD2 aligns across 7 bases. The V and J ends lost 0 bases and 0 bases, in that order; junction bases with no gene match: 19. The germline V gene encodes CDR1 SGHNT and CDR2 YYREEE (reference sequence). The CDR3 extends over 21 amino acids. For the CDR3, the DNA is TGTGCCAGCAGCTTGGCCAGGGTAGCGGGCGGACTCCGTCCTAGCACAGATACGCAGTATTTT. Amino acid sequence: CASSLARVAGGLRPSTDTQYF.

This clone was seen ten or more times. Other nucleotide sequences from this sample produce the same CDR3. This rearrangement joins TRBV7-9 to TRBJ1-4, with D perhaps matching TRBD1 (5 bases). The V and J ends lost 4 bases and 8 bases respectively, with 8 bases between them. The length of the CDR3 is 12 residues. Per the germline V gene, CDR1 is SEHNR and CDR2 is FQNEAQ (reference sequence). CDR3 protein: CASSSGREKLFF. DNA of the CDR3: TGTGCCAGCAGCTCAGGGAGGGAAAAACTGTTTTTT. Full variable domain (missing parts from reference TRBV7-9 and TRBJ1-4): DTGVSQNPRHKITKRGQNVTFRCDPISEHNRLYWYRQTLGQGPEFLTYFQNEAQLEKSRLLSDRFSAERPKGSFSTLEIQRTEQGDSAMYLCASSSGREKLFFGSGTQLSVL.

This clone appeared a few times. The gene calls are TRBV28 and TRBJ2-7, with 9 bases fitting TRBD2. Germline lookup yields CDR1 MDHEN and CDR2 SYDVKM. This CDR3 region has 18 residues. Trimming removed 5 bases from V and 0 bases from J; junction bases left unmatched: 14. The CDR3 DNA reads TGTGCCAGCAGTCTCACCGTATCACTAGCGGGTACCTCCTACGAGCAGTACTTC. This encodes CASSLTVSLAGTSYEQYF. The entire variable domain, with the rest obtained from reference TRBV28 and TRBJ2-7, is as follows: DVKVTQSSRYLVKRTGEKVFLECVQDMDHENMFWYRQDPGLGLRLIYFSYDVKMKEKGDIPEGYSVSREKKERFSLILESASTNQTSMYLCASSLTVSLAGTSYEQYFGPGTRLTVT.

The V and J genes are TRBV20-1 and TRBJ2-5; 11 positions agree with TRBD2. The length of the CDR3 is 16 residues. V trimming: 2 bases; J trimming: 6 bases; junction bases outside the gene matches: 11. CDR1 is DFQATT, CDR2 SNEGSKA, per germline (reference sequence). CDR3 amino acids: CSARLAGGLGWQTQYF. CDR3 coding DNA: TGCAGTGCTAGATTAGCGGGGGGGCTGGGTTGGCAGACCCAGTACTTC.

This clone occurred many times. V gene TRBV5-6 combines with J gene TRBJ1-2; D is unclear. The germline CDR1 and CDR2 sequences are SGHDT and YYEEEE. The CDR3 length is 15 residues. The germline V and J ends were trimmed by 0 bases and 6 bases, with 15 bases remaining between them. Here the CDR3 reads CASSLADWTSNGYTF. CDR3 coding DNA: TGTGCCAGCAGCTTGGCCGACTGGACGTCCAATGGCTACACCTTC.

The chain uses TRBV6-1 and TRBJ2-1; 7 nucleotides align to TRBD2. Losses at the gene ends were 6 bases for V and 0 bases for J; bases not matched to a gene: 8. Germline V gene lookup returns CDR1 MNHNS and CDR2 SASEGT. The CDR3 spans 16 residues. This CDR3 reads CASRWDGGSSYNEQFF. CDR3 coding DNA: TGTGCCAGCAGGTGGGACGGGGGGAGCTCCTACAATGAGCAGTTCTTC.

This clone showed up just a few times. This chain connects TRBV28 to TRBJ2-7; D is ambiguous. The germline CDR1 and CDR2 sequences are MDHEN and SYDVKM. V was shortened by 7 bases and J by 2 bases, with 6 bases between the two germline ends. CDR3 length: 11 residues. CDR3 sequence: CASTSPYEQYF. CDR3 nucleotides: TGTGCCAGCACATCCCCCTACGAGCAGTACTTC.

This clone has ten or more counts. The chain carries TRBV4-1 and TRBJ2-1; 7 positions agree with TRBD1. Trimming took 4 bases from V and 5 from J; bases not matched to a gene: 11. The length of the CDR3 is 16 residues. CDR1 and CDR2 (germline): MGHRA, YSYEKL. CDR3 DNA sequence: TGCGCCAGCAGCCCGGACGGGACAGAGGAAGACAATGAGCAGTTCTTC. Protein: CASSPDGTEEDNEQFF.

This clone was found once. Since no conserved phenylalanine or tryptophan closes the CDR3, a read error is the likely cause. V usage is TRBV20-1 and J usage is TRBJ2-2; D perhaps matches TRBD2 (5 bases). The CDR3 is 16 amino acids. With 2 bases removed from V and 1 base from J, the gap between germline ends came to 14 bases. Germline V gene lookup returns CDR1 DFQATT and CDR2 SNEGSKA (reference sequence). The CDR3 here is CSARNLVAGNTGELFL. For the CDR3, the DNA is TGCAGTGCTAGAAACCTTGTGGCGGGGAACACCGGGGAGCTGTTTCTT.

This clone was detected many times. CDR3 in DNA: TGCAGTGCTAGAGCGGGCAGGGATGGGGTAGAGACCCAGTACTTC. Encoded protein: CSARAGRDGVETQYF. The V call is TRBV20-1, the J call TRBJ2-5; a possible D gene is TRBD1 (5 bases). CDR1 is DFQATT, CDR2 SNEGSKA, per germline (reference sequence). V dropped 1 base and J dropped 4 bases, with 16 bases sitting between them. CDR3 size: 15 residues.

This clone has just a few counts. The chain carries TRBV28 and TRBJ2-1; D assignment may be TRBD1 or TRBD2 (5 bases each). The CDR3 extends over 15 amino acids. Germline CDR1 reads MDHEN; CDR2 reads SYDVKM. The ends were cut back, 5 bases at V and 13 bases at J, with 24 bases in the middle. CDR3 region: CASSALGRGTDTQFF. The CDR3 coding sequence is TGTGCCAGCAGTGCCCTTGGGAGAGGGACGGATACCCAGTTCTTC.

This clone is medium-sized within its sample. The chain employs TRBV2 and TRBJ2-1; 7 bases are a match to TRBD1. J lost 6 bases, V lost 4 bases, and 6 bases had no gene match. In germline, CDR1 is SNHLY, CDR2 FYNNEI. The CDR3 runs to 14 residues. The CDR3 sequence: CASSAYRGSNEQFF. The CDR3 nucleotides are TGTGCCAGCAGTGCCTACAGGGGAAGCAATGAGCAGTTCTTC.

The rearrangement links TRBV5-1 to TRBJ2-6, with TRBD1 as a possible D gene (6 bases). V lost 6 bases and J lost 4, with 14 bases in between. There are 15 residues in the CDR3. The germline V gene encodes CDR1 SGHRS and CDR2 YFSETQ. The CDR3 DNA reads as TGCGCCAGCAAACCAGGGGCTACGGGGGCCAACGTCCTGACTTTC. Translated, it gives CASKPGATGANVLTF.

The CDR3 reads CASSLAGGGQETQYF. The CDR3 bases are TGTGCCAGCAGCTTAGCGGGAGGGGGGCAAGAGACCCAGTACTTC. This chain links TRBV6-9 with TRBJ2-5, with 11 bases fitting TRBD2. From germline, CDR1 is MNHGY and CDR2 SVAAGI. This CDR3 is built from 15 residues. With 6 bases clipped from V and 2 bases from J, the junction kept 5 bases outside the gene matches.

This clone is classed as medium-sized (0.01 to 0.1%). The chain combines TRBV5-6 with TRBJ1-2; 9 positions agree with TRBD1. With 0 bases clipped from V and 3 bases from J, the junction kept 0 bases outside the gene matches. Germline V gives CDR1 SGHDT, CDR2 YYEEEE. This CDR3 contains 14 residues. The CDR3 sequence is CASSLGQGDYGYTF. Here the CDR3 DNA reads TGTGCCAGCAGCTTGGGACAGGGGGACTATGGCTACACCTTC.

In regard to this clone: The junction does not match germline at one end; this may be a read error. The chain carries TRBV12-3 or TRBV12-4 and TRBJ2-3, with D tentatively TRBD2 (5 bases). CDR3 length: 16 amino acids. The CDR3 DNA follows: TGTGCCATCAGTTTAGACTATCGGGCGGGCACAGATACGCAGTATTTT. The encoded protein is CAISLDYRAGTDTQYF.

This clone was counted many times. The V gene is TRBV3-1, the J gene TRBJ2-1, with a possible D match to TRBD2 (7 bases). Trimming pared 1 base from V and 6 bases from J, leaving 13 bases between. CDR3 size: 15 residues. Germline V gives CDR1 LGHDT, CDR2 YNNKEL (reference sequence). CDR3 in DNA: TGTGCCAGCAGCCAAGTAGGGGGGGCGAGCAATGAGCAGTTCTTC. Its protein product is CASSQVGGASNEQFF.

This clone is medium-sized. The gene calls are TRBV28 and TRBJ1-6, with a weak D call TRBD1 (5 bases). CDR1 is MDHEN, CDR2 SYDVKM, per germline. The CDR3 length is 17 residues. V was clipped by 5 bases and J by 0 bases, with 14 bases between them. The CDR3 protein is CASSPLRTSSYNSPLHF. CDR3 nucleotide sequence: TGTGCCAGCAGTCCCCTCCGGACAAGCTCCTATAATTCACCCCTCCACTTT.

The V gene is TRBV5-1, the J gene TRBJ2-7, with a tentative D call TRBD1 (5 bases). The CDR3 spans 15 residues. V was clipped by 0 bases and J by 0 bases, with 10 bases between them. Germline V gene data show CDR1 as SGHRS and CDR2 as YFSETQ. CDR3: CASSLAIRASYEQYF. The CDR3 DNA reads as TGCGCCAGCAGCTTGGCCATCAGGGCCTCCTACGAGCAGTACTTC.

This clone was observed a handful of times. V and J are TRBV6-1 and TRBJ1-2, with TRBD1 identical over 7 bases. Germline CDR1 is MNHNS and CDR2 is SASEGT. J was trimmed by 7 bases and V by 5 bases; bases with no gene match: 13. This CDR3 contains 15 residues. CDR3 protein: CASSKFKGGGGGYTF. In DNA form, the CDR3 reads TGTGCCAGCAGTAAATTTAAAGGGGGCGGCGGTGGCTACACCTTC.

As to this clone: The missing conserved phenylalanine or tryptophan at the end of this CDR3 makes a read error likely. The chain carries TRBV6-7 and TRBJ1-2; D not resolved. TRBV6-7 is an ORF for which the function is uncertain. With 2 bases removed from V and 4 bases from J, the gap between germline ends came to 11 bases. This CDR3 region has 14 residues. The CDR3 spells CASSYRTVLYGYTI. CDR3 nucleotide sequence: TGTGCCAGCAGTTACAGGACTGTACTCTATGGCTACACCATC.

The genes are TRBV6-1 and TRBJ2-5; either TRBD1 or TRBD2 may supply D (5 bases each). This CDR3 region has 15 residues. V shed 6 bases and J shed 5 bases, with 19 bases lying between them. Germline assignment: CDR1 MNHNS and CDR2 SASEGT. In DNA, the CDR3 is TGTGCCAGCAGGAGAGGGGTGGGAAGGAGGGAGACCCAGTACTTC. This gives the protein CASRRGVGRRETQYF.